This T cell receptor beta chain was recovered during a study of blood T cell repertoires in COVID-19. Authors' analysis steps: The assay estimated nucleated cells by amplifying reference gene primers. Libraries were prepared by immunoSEQ multiplex PCR; TCRdb keeps only in-frame clonotypes and omits some of them. That table is the source of V, J and clone size, and D and trimming were worked out from the DNA. The table shows 140,000 or so clones, with roughly 80% occurring only once. The source material was peripheral blood. The sequence came from a woman older than 75 with acute or convalescent COVID-19.

The CDR3 reads CAISGAGASYEQYF. The DNA for the CDR3 is TGTGCCATCAGCGGAGCGGGGGCTTCCTACGAGCAGTACTTC. The V and J genes are TRBV10-3 and TRBJ2-7; 8 nucleotides match TRBD2. The germline V gene has CDR1 ENHRY and CDR2 SYGVKD. CDR3 length: 14 amino acids. V dropped 6 bases and J dropped 1; count of bases not matched to a gene: 5.